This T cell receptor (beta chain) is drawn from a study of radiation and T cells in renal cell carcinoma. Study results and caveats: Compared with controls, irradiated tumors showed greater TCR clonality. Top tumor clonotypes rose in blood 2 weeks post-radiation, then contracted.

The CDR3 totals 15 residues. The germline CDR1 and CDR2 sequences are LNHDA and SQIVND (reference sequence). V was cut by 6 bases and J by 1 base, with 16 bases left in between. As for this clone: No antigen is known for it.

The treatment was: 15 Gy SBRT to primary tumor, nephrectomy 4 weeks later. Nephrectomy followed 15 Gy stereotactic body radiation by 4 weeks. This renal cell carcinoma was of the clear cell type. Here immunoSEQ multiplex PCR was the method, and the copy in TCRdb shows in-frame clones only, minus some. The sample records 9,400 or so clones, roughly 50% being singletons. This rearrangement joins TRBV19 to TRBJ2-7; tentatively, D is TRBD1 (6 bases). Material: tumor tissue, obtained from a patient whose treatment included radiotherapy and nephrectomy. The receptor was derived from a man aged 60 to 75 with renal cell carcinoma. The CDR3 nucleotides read TGTGCCAGTAGAGTAGGGCCGACAGGTTCCTACGAGCAGTACTTC. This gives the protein CASRVGPTGSYEQYF.